What follows are 21 T cell receptor beta chains derived from one specimen sequenced in a study of CD8 T cells in ankylosing spondylitis. Whole-study findings and limits: It appeared that ankylosing spondylitis blood was characterized by a TCR beta motif of several highly homologous variants.

TCRdb independently ran MiXCR on the 5' RACE reads; one entry per CDR3 protein. The sample lists roughly 700,000 distinct CDR3 sequences; around 20% were seen once. Antigens for these TCRs are unknown. Material for sequencing was blood, either unsorted or a sorted T cell fraction (not recorded which). The source of these receptors is a male donor with ankylosing spondylitis.

This clonotype was counted a few times. One end of the junction does not line up with germline, which may come from a read error. The J gene is TRBJ2-3, the V gene TRBV20-1, with a tentative D call TRBD2 (6 bases). The CDR3 sequence is 11 residues long. Germline CDR1 is DFQATT and CDR2 is SNEGSKA (reference sequence). The CDR3 region has the DNA TGCAGTGCTGGGGACTCGCTGGTGAGGGATTTT. Protein sequence: CSAGDSLVRDF.

The chain couples TRBV7-8 to TRBJ1-2; tentative D call: TRBD1 (6 bases). Trimming cost V 5 bases and J 8 bases, with 15 bases left between them. Germline V gene lookup returns CDR1 SGHVS and CDR2 FQNEAQ. The CDR3 runs to 13 residues. The CDR3, as DNA: TGTGCCAGCAGCGCGGCAGGGGTGGGAGGCTACACCTTC. This gives the protein CASSAAGVGGYTF.

The chain is built from TRBV29-1 and TRBJ2-7; no clear D gene. The CDR3 consists of 11 residues. Germline V gene data show CDR1 as SQVTM and CDR2 as ANQGSEA. Trimming cost V 5 bases and J 2 bases, with 7 bases left between them. CDR3 sequence reads: CSVRLAYEQYF. DNA of the CDR3: TGCAGCGTTCGCCTAGCCTACGAGCAGTACTTC.

This rearrangement joins TRBV11-2 to TRBJ2-3; 12 nucleotides line up with TRBD2. The CDR3 length is 17 residues. CDR1 and CDR2 from the germline V gene are SGHAT and FQNNGV. J was trimmed by 5 bases and V by 5 bases; bases with no gene match: 11. CDR3 sequence (DNA): TGTGCCAGCAGCGTAGCCCGACTAGCGGGGGCCTTAGATACGCAGTATTTT. The encoded protein is CASSVARLAGALDTQYF.

The table lists this clonotype with a few counts. The rearrangement links TRBV11-2 to TRBJ2-1; TRBD2 aligns across 13 bases. Germline CDR1 reads SGHAT; CDR2 reads FQNNGV. This CDR3 is built from 21 residues. V lost 5 bases to trimming and J lost 0 bases; unmatched junction nucleotides: 16. The CDR3: CASSVGLAGAGRMSSYNEQFF. The CDR3 DNA follows: TGTGCCAGCAGCGTTGGACTAGCGGGAGCCGGGCGCATGAGCTCCTACAATGAGCAGTTCTTC.

This chain links TRBV12-3 or TRBV12-4 with TRBJ2-1; D unclear. Trimming cost V 3 bases and J 9 bases, with 9 bases left between them. The CDR3 is 12 amino acids. The CDR3 coding sequence is TGTGCCAGCAGTTTGGATGGTCCTGAGCAGTTCTTC. This gives the protein CASSLDGPEQFF.

V usage is TRBV11-2 and J usage is TRBJ1-1; no definite D call. Germline CDR1 reads SGHAT; CDR2 reads FQNNGV. The CDR3 runs to 13 residues. V lost 1 base, J lost 7 bases, and 10 bases lay in between. The CDR3 here is CASSLVRQSEAFF. The CDR3 DNA reads as TGTGCCAGCAGCTTAGTACGCCAAAGTGAAGCTTTCTTT. The full variable domain, rest sourced from reference TRBV11-2 and TRBJ1-1, is EAGVAQSPRYKIIEKRQSVAFWCNPISGHATLYWYQQILGQGPKLLIQFQNNGVVDDSQLPKDRFSAERLKGVDSTLKIQPAKLEDSAVYLCASSLVRQSEAFFGQGTRLTVV.

This clonotype was seen more than once but under ten times. CDR3 in DNA: TGTGCCAGCAGCCAGGGCAGTAGGACGGGAACTGAAGCTTTCTTT. Translation: CASSQGSRTGTEAFF. This chain links TRBV3-1 with TRBJ1-1; D is unresolved. CDR1 LGHDT and CDR2 YNNKEL come from the germline V gene (reference sequence). This CDR3 is 15 amino acids long. V was trimmed by 3 bases and J by 5 bases, leaving 16 bases between them.

The CDR3 loop is CAISEYGLAGEYNEQFF. The CDR3 DNA is TGTGCCATCAGTGAGTACGGACTAGCGGGGGAATACAATGAGCAGTTCTTC. The chain uses TRBV10-3 and TRBJ2-1, with TRBD2 matching 13 bases. Germline V gene lookup returns CDR1 ENHRY and CDR2 SYGVKD. The CDR3 is 17 amino acids. V dropped 1 base and J dropped 4; count of bases not matched to a gene: 4.

The chain couples TRBV27 to TRBJ1-1; D is unresolved. V shed 4 bases and J shed 2 bases, with 8 bases lying between them. This CDR3 spans 13 amino acids. Germline CDR1 reads MNHEY; CDR2 reads SMNVEV (reference sequence). The CDR3 loop is CASSSNINTEAFF. The CDR3 DNA reads as TGTGCCAGCAGTTCCAACATAAACACTGAAGCTTTCTTT.

This clonotype was seen a single time. The J gene is TRBJ1-2, the V gene TRBV3-1, with D possibly matching TRBD1 (5 bases). With 0 bases removed from V and 1 base from J, the gap between germline ends came to 12 bases. The CDR3 contains 16 residues. From germline, CDR1 is LGHDT and CDR2 YNNKEL (reference sequence). DNA of the CDR3: TGTGCCAGCAGCCAAGATACAAGGGGCGTTAACTATGGCTACACCTTC. It encodes CASSQDTRGVNYGYTF. Based on the CDR3 plus reference TRBV3-1 and TRBJ1-2, the full variable domain is DTAVSQTPKYLVTQMGNDKSIKCEQNLGHDTMYWYKQDSKKFLKIMFSYNNKELIINETVPNRFSPKSPDKAHLNLHINSLELGDSAVYFCASSQDTRGVNYGYTFGSGTRLTVV.

This clonotype was seen a few times. The chain joins TRBV27 to TRBJ2-1, with 9 bases matching TRBD1. Losses at the gene ends were 4 bases for V and 6 bases for J; bases not matched to a gene: 4. Germline V gene lookup returns CDR1 MNHEY and CDR2 SMNVEV (reference sequence). The CDR3 sequence is 14 residues long. This CDR3 is CASSSRDRVNEQFF. The CDR3 bases are TGTGCCAGCAGTTCCCGGGACAGGGTCAATGAGCAGTTCTTC.

V usage is TRBV5-1 and J usage is TRBJ1-1, with no clear D. Germline V gene sequence: CDR1 SGHRS, CDR2 YFSETQ. Trimming took off 0 bases at V and 4 bases at J, with 13 bases between the two ends. The CDR3 sequence is 15 residues long. The CDR3: CASSLDRGASTEAFF. In nucleotides, the CDR3 is TGCGCCAGCAGCTTGGATCGGGGAGCGAGCACTGAAGCTTTCTTT.

This clonotype was seen a handful of times. This sequence joins TRBV20-1 and TRBJ2-7, with 7 bases identical to TRBD2. CDR1 is DFQATT, CDR2 SNEGSKA, per germline (reference sequence). With 2 bases clipped from V and 5 bases from J, the junction kept 9 bases outside the gene matches. The CDR3 consists of 14 residues. The CDR3 sequence is CSARPLTSVHEQYF. CDR3 DNA: TGCAGTGCTAGACCCCTAACTAGCGTCCACGAGCAGTACTTC.

The sample holds many counts of this clonotype. The J gene is TRBJ1-4, the V gene TRBV20-1, with D tentatively TRBD1 (5 bases). Trimming stripped 6 bases from V and 3 bases from J, with 17 bases between. The germline V gene encodes CDR1 DFQATT and CDR2 SNEGSKA (reference sequence). This CDR3 comprises 15 residues. The CDR3 reads CSATPGGFANEKLFF. DNA for the CDR3: TGCAGTGCAACCCCGGGGGGTTTTGCTAATGAAAAACTGTTTTTT.

The chain carries TRBV5-1 and TRBJ2-2; 9 bases are a match to TRBD2. Trimming removed 3 bases from V and 7 bases from J; junction bases left unmatched: 7. CDR1 and CDR2 (germline): SGHRS, YFSETQ. The CDR3 extends over 15 amino acids. CDR3 protein: CASSSLSGRGGELFF. CDR3 sequence (DNA): TGCGCCAGCAGCTCGCTTAGCGGGAGAGGCGGGGAGCTGTTTTTT.

The CDR3 sequence: CSALWTGAAKETQYF. CDR3 DNA sequence: TGCAGTGCTCTTTGGACAGGGGCCGCGAAAGAGACCCAGTACTTC. The chain has TRBV20-1 and TRBJ2-5; 9 bases fit TRBD1. Looked up from germline, CDR1 is DFQATT and CDR2 is SNEGSKA (reference sequence). The CDR3 is made up of 15 amino acids. After removal of 5 bases from V and 3 bases from J, the junction contained 10 bases not matched to a gene.

This chain joins TRBV6-1 and TRBJ2-1; D gene ambiguous. Germline V gene data show CDR1 as MNHNS and CDR2 as SASEGT. V was pared by 10 bases and J by 0 bases, with 13 bases between. This CDR3 region has 14 residues. CDR3 in amino acids: CATGPTGSYNEQFF. CDR3 nucleotides: TGTGCCACCGGTCCAACCGGCTCCTACAATGAGCAGTTCTTC.

In its sample, this clonotype was seen many times. The genes are TRBV20-1 and TRBJ2-1; 9 bases line up with TRBD1. This CDR3 contains 17 residues. With V trimmed by 4 bases and J by 2 bases, 12 bases remained unmatched. Looked up from germline, CDR1 is DFQATT and CDR2 is SNEGSKA (reference sequence). CDR3 in amino acids: CSAKKPLGQGTYNEQFF. The CDR3 bases are TGCAGTGCTAAAAAACCCCTGGGACAGGGAACCTACAATGAGCAGTTCTTC.

In this sample, this clonotype turned up a few times. V usage is TRBV5-5 and J usage is TRBJ2-7; 8 bases agree with TRBD1. V lost 5 bases, J lost 2 bases, and 6 bases stayed unmatched. CDR3 length equals 14 residues. CDR1 and CDR2 (germline): SGHKS, YYEKEE (reference sequence). CDR3 DNA sequence: TGTGCCAGCAGATTAGGACAGGGAACCTACGAGCAGTACTTC. Translated: CASRLGQGTYEQYF.

This rearrangement joins TRBV28 to TRBJ1-1, with D maybe TRBD1 (5 bases). In germline, CDR1 is MDHEN, CDR2 SYDVKM. V lost 7 bases and J 1 base, leaving 10 bases between the germline ends. The CDR3 is 13 amino acids. For the CDR3, the DNA is TGTGCCAGCACCATCACAGGGAACACTGAAGCTTTCTTT. Its translation is CASTITGNTEAFF.